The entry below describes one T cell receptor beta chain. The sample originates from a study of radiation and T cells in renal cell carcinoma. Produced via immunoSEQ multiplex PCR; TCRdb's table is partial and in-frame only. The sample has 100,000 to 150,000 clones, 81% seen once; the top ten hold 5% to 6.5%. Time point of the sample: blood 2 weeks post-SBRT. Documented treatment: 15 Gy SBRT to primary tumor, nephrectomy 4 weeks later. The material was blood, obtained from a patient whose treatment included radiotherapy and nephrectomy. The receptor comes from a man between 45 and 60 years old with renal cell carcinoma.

The CDR3 is CASSVGLGTSGNTGELFF. The CDR3 DNA follows: TGTGCCAGCAGCGTAGGACTCGGGACTAGCGGGAACACCGGGGAGCTGTTTTTT. The rearrangement joins TRBV9 to TRBJ2-2, with 11 nucleotides matching TRBD2. This CDR3 is 18 amino acids long. V was clipped by 0 bases and J by 1 base; unmatched bases: 5. In germline, CDR1 is SGDLS, CDR2 YYNGEE. Based on the CDR3 plus reference TRBV9 and TRBJ2-2, the full variable domain is DSGVTQTPKHLITATGQRVTLRCSPRSGDLSVYWYQQSLDQGLQFLIQYYNGEERAKGNILERFSAQQFPDLHSELNLSSLELGDSALYFCASSVGLGTSGNTGELFFGEGSRLTVL.